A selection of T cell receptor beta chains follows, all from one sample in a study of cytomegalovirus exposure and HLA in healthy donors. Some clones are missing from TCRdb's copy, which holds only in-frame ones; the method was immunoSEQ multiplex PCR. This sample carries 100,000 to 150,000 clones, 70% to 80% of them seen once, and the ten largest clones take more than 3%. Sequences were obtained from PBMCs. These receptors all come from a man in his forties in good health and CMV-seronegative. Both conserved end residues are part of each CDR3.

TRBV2	CASSQLPGNEQFF
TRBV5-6	CASSPLGTQAGEQFF
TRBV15	CATSMTGAANEQFF
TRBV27	CASSFGGGYEQYF
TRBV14	CASSPIQGVHGYTF
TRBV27	CASSLMGGGEKLFF
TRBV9	CASSVDPGNTDTQYF
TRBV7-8	CASSLWDTAQSGYTF
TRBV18	CASSLESRGQPQHF
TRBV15	CATSRVPGQGFSGNTIYF
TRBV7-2	CASTAAGTGVYEQYF
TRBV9	CASSSRGANTGELFF
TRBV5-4	CASSSSRTGGSSGGYTF
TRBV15	CATSSRTGIGLFF
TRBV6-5	CASSHLGPAYEQYF
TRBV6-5	CASSSRGDTQYF
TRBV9	CASTRERGELFF
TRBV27	CASSLQPGRNIQYF
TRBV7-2	CASSPVGTGGAKTQYF
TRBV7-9	CSSSHTAGTNTGELFF
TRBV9	CASSGKSGIPGELFF
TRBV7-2	CASSLGPGYTEAFF
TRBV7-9	CASSRDRGFFGYTF